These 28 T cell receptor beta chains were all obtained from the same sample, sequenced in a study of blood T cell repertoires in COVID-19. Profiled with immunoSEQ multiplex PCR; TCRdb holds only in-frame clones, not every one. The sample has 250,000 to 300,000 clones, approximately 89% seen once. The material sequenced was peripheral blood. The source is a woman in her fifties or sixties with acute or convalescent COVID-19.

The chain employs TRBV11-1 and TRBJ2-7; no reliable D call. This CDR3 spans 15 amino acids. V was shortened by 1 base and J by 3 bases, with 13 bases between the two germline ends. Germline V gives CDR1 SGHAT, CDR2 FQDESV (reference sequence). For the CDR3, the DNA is TGTGCCAGCAGCTTAGATCAGGTGGAAATCTACGAGCAGTACTTC. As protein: CASSLDQVEIYEQYF.

This CDR3 reads CASSLFPGYEQYF. In nucleotides, the CDR3 is TGTGCCAGCAGCTTATTTCCGGGCTACGAGCAGTACTTC. The J gene is TRBJ2-7, the V gene TRBV7-8; D is uncertain. This CDR3 is 13 amino acids long. Germline V gene lookup returns CDR1 SGHVS and CDR2 FQNEAQ. Between the trimmed V and J ends, which lost 2 bases and 3 bases, there was a span of 8 bases.

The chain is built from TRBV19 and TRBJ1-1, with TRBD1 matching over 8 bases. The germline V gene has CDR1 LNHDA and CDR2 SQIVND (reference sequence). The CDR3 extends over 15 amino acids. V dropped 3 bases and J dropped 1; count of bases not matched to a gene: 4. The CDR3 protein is CASSMAGTGNTEAFF. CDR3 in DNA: TGTGCCAGTAGTATGGCGGGGACAGGGAACACTGAAGCTTTCTTT.

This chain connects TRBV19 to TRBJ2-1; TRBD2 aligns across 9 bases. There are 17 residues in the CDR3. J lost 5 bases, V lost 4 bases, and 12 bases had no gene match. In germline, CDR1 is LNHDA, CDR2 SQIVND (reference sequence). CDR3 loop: CASSTLTRLADHNEQFF. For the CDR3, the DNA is TGTGCCAGTAGTACCTTAACCAGACTAGCGGACCACAATGAGCAGTTCTTC.

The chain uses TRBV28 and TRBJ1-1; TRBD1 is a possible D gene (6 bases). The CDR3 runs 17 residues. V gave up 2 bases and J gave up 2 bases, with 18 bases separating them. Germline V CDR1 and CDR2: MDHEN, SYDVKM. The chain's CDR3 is CASSLPWGGSLNTEAFF. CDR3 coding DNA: TGTGCCAGCAGTTTACCCTGGGGGGGCTCTCTAAACACTGAAGCTTTCTTT.

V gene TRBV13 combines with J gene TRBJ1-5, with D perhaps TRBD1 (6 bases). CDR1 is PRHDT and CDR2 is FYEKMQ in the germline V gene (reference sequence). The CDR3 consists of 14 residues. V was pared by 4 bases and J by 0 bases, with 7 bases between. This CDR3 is CASSSRGSNQPQHF. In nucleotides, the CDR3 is TGTGCCAGCAGCTCCAGGGGTAGCAATCAGCCCCAGCATTTT.

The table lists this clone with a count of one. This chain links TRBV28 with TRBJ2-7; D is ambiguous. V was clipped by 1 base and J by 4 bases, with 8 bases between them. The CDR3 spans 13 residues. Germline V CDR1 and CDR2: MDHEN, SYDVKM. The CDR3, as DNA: TGTGCCAGCAGTTTATCGCCCCTATACGAGCAGTACTTC. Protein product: CASSLSPLYEQYF.

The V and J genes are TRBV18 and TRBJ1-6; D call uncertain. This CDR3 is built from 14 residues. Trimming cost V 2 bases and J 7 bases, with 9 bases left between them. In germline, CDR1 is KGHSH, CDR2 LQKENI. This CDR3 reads CASSPTDFNSPLHF. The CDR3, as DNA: TGTGCCAGCTCACCAACGGACTTCAATTCACCCCTCCACTTT.

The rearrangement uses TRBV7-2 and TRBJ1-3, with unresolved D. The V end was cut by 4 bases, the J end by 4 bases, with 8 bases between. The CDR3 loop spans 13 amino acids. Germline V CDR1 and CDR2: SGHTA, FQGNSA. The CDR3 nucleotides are TGTGCCAGCAGCTCGCTGAGGGGAAACACCATATATTTT. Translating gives CASSSLRGNTIYF.

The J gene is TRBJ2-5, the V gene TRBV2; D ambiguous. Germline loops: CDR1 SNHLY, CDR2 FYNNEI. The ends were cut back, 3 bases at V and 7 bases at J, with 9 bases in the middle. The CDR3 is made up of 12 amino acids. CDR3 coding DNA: TGTGCCAGCAGTGACACAAAATCGACCCAGTACTTC. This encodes CASSDTKSTQYF.

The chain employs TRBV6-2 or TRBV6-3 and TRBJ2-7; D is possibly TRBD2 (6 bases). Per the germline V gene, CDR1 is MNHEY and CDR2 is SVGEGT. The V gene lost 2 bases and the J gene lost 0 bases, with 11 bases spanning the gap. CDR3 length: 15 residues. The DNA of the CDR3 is TGTGCCAGCAGTTACCTAAGCGGGCCCTCCTACGAGCAGTACTTC. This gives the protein CASSYLSGPSYEQYF.

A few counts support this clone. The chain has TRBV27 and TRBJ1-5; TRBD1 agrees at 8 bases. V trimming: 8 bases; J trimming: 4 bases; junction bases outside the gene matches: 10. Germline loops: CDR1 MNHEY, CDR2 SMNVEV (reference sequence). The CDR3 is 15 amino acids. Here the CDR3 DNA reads TGTGCCAGCGGTAACCGGACAGGGAGGAATCAGCCCCAGCATTTT. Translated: CASGNRTGRNQPQHF.

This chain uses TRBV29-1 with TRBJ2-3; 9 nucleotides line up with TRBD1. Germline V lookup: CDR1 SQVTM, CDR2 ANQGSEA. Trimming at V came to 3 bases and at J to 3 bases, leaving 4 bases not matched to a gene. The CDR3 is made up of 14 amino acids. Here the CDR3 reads CSVEGTGMTDTQYF. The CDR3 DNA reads TGCAGCGTTGAGGGGACAGGGATGACAGATACGCAGTATTTT.

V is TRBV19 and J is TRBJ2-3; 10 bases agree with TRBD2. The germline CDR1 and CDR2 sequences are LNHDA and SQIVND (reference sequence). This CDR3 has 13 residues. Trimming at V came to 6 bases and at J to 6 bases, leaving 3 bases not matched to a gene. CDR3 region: CASSLAGADTQYF. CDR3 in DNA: TGTGCCAGTAGCCTAGCGGGAGCGGATACGCAGTATTTT.

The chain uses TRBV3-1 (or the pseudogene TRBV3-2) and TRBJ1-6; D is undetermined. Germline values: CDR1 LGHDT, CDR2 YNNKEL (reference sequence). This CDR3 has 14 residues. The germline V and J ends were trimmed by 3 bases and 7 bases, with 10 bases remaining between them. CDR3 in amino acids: CASSHLRGNSPLHF. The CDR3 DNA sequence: TGTGCCAGCAGCCATCTTCGGGGAAATTCACCCCTCCACTTT.

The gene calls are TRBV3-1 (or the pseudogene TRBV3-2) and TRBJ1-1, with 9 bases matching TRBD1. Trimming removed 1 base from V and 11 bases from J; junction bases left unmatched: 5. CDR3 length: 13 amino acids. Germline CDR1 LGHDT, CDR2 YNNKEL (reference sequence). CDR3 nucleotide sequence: TGTGCCAGCAGCCAAGGGCAACAGGGGGCGGCTTTCTTT. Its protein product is CASSQGQQGAAFF.

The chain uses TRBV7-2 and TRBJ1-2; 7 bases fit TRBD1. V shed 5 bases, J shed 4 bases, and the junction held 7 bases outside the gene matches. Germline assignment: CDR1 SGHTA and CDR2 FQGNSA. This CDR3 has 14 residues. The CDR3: CASSLTGPSYGYTF. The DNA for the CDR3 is TGTGCCAGCAGCCTGACAGGGCCGAGCTATGGCTACACCTTC.

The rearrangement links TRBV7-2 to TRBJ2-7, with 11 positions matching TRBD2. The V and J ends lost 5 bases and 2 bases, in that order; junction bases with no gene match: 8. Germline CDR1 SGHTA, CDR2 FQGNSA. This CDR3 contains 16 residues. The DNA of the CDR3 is TGTGCCAGCAGCACCCGGACTAGCGGGTATACCTACGAGCAGTACTTC. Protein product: CASSTRTSGYTYEQYF.

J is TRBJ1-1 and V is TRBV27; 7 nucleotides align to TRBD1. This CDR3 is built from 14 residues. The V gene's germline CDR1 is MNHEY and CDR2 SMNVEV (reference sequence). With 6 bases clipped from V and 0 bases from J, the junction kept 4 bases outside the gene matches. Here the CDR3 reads CASRPTGVNTEAFF. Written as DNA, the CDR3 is TGTGCCAGCAGACCAACAGGGGTGAACACTGAAGCTTTCTTT.

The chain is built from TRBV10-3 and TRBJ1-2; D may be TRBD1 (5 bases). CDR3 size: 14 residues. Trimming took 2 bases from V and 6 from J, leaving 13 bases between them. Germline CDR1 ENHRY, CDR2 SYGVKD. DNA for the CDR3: TGTGCCATCAGTGAGAGCAGGCAGGGTAATGGCTACACCTTC. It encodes CAISESRQGNGYTF.

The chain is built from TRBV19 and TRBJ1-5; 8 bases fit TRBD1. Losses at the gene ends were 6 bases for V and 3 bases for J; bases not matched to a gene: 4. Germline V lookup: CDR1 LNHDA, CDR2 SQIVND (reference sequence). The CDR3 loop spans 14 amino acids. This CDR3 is CASSGTGTNQPQHF. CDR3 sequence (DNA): TGTGCCAGTAGCGGGACAGGAACCAATCAGCCCCAGCATTTT.

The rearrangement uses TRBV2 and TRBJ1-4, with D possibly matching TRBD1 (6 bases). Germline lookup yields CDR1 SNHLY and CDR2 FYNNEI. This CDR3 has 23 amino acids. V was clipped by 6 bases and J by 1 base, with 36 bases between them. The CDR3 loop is CASSAKRLYQGSSIPGTNEKLFF. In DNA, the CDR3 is TGTGCCAGCAGCGCCAAGCGACTGTACCAGGGGTCCTCCATCCCCGGAACTAATGAAAAACTGTTTTTT.

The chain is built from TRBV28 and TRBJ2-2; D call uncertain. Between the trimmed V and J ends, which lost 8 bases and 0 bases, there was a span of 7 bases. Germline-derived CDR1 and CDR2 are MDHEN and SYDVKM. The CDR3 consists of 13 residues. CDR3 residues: CASELPNTGELFF. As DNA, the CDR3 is TGTGCCAGCGAGCTACCGAACACCGGGGAGCTGTTTTTT.

CDR3 sequence (DNA): TGTGCCAGCACTCCCGGGACAGGGAACACTGAAGCTTTCTTT. This encodes CASTPGTGNTEAFF. The genes are TRBV6-6 and TRBJ1-1, with TRBD1 identical over 8 bases. The CDR3 totals 14 residues. CDR1 is MNHNY, CDR2 SVGAGI, per germline (reference sequence). The ends lost 7 bases at V and 1 base at J; junction bases unmatched: 5.

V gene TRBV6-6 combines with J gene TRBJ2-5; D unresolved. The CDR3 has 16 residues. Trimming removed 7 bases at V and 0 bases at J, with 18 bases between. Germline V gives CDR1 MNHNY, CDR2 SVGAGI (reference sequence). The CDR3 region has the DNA TGTGCCAGCATAAAACAACCGCGGCGGAACCAAGAGACCCAGTACTTC. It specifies CASIKQPRRNQETQYF.

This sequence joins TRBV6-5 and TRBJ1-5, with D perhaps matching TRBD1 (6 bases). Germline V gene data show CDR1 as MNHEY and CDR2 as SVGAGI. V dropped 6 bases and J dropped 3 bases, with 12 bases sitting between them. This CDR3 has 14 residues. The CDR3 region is CASSQQGSNQPQHF. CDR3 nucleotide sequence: TGTGCCAGCAGCCAACAGGGATCCAATCAGCCCCAGCATTTT.

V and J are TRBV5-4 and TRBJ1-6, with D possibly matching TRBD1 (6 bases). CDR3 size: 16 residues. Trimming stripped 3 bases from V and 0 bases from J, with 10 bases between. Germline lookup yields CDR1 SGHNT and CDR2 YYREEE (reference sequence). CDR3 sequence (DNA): TGTGCCAGCAGCTCAGGGGTCCGCTCCTATAATTCACCCCTCCACTTT. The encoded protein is CASSSGVRSYNSPLHF. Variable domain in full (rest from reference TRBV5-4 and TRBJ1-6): ETGVTQSPTHLIKTRGQQVTLRCSSQSGHNTVSWYQQALGQGPQFIFQYYREEENGRGNFPPRFSGLQFPNYSSELNVNALELDDSALYLCASSSGVRSYNSPLHFGNGTRLTVT.

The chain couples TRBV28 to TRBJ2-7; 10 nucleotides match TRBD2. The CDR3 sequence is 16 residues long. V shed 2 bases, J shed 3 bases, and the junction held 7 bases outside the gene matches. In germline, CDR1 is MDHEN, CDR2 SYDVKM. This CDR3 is CASSLRGLADFYEQYF. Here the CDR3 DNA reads TGTGCCAGCAGTTTACGAGGACTAGCGGACTTCTACGAGCAGTACTTC.